The rows below give T cell receptor beta chains drawn from one sample of a study of T cell changes during pregnancy in multiple sclerosis. Generated by immunoSEQ multiplex PCR, the TCRdb table keeps only in-frame clones and is missing some. The sample lists about 77,000 clones; 70% to 90% were seen once. The sample here was peripheral blood, taken before pregnancy. Source of these receptors: a female donor with multiple sclerosis, enrolled in a pregnancy study. Each CDR3 is given with its conserved first and last residue. D genes are given only for firm matches. Some rows have no size entry. The others give once, few or many, or a class for an expanded clone.

v_gene	abundance	d_gene	j_gene	CDR3aa	CDR3nt
TRBV20-1	.	TRBD2	TRBJ2-3	CSARGGDTQYF	TGCAGTGCCCGGGGGGGGGATACGCAGTATTTT
TRBV14	.	.	TRBJ2-5	CASSQVLDGTQYF	TGTGCCAGCAGCCAAGTACTAGATGGGACCCAGTACTTC
TRBV6-1	.	.	TRBJ1-6	CASSEARTGHF	TGTGCCAGCAGTGAGGCACGAACGGGGCACTTT
TRBV19	.	.	TRBJ1-4	CASSSRTINEKLFF	TGTGCCAGTAGTAGCCGGACAATTAATGAAAAACTGTTTTTT
TRBV7-8	.	.	TRBJ2-7	CASSLALREQYF	TGTGCCAGCAGCTTAGCGCTGCGCGAGCAGTACTTC
TRBV2	.	TRBD2	TRBJ2-3	CASGPGGRTDTQYF	TGTGCCAGCGGTCCGGGGGGGAGAACAGATACGCAGTATTTT
TRBV5-1	.	TRBD1	TRBJ2-3	CASSLARTGRSTDTQYF	TGCGCCAGCAGCTTGGCCCGGACAGGACGAAGCACAGATACGCAGTATTTT
TRBV19	.	TRBD1	TRBJ1-1	CASSIGGQGGTEAFF	TGTGCCAGTAGTATAGGTGGACAGGGAGGTACTGAAGCTTTCTTT
TRBV11-2	.	.	TRBJ2-1	CASSLTPREQFF	TGTGCCAGCAGCTTGACCCCGCGGGAGCAGTTCTTC
TRBV5-1	.	TRBD2	TRBJ2-7	CASSYGAGEKYEQYF	TGCGCCAGCAGCTACGGAGCGGGGGAGAAATACGAGCAGTACTTC
TRBV6-6	.	.	TRBJ1-5	CASSAGKQPQHF	TGTGCCAGCAGTGCAGGAAAGCAGCCCCAGCATTTT
TRBV30	.	.	TRBJ2-2	CAWTASWRTGELFF	TGTGCCTGGACGGCCTCGTGGAGGACCGGGGAGCTGTTTTTT
TRBV28	.	.	TRBJ2-7	CASSLGHLYEQYF	TGTGCCAGCAGTTTAGGACACCTCTACGAGCAGTACTTC
TRBV18	.	TRBD1	TRBJ1-2	CASSPQRGQVNGYTF	TGTGCCAGCTCACCGCAACGGGGACAGGTTAATGGCTACACCTTC
TRBV7-9	.	.	TRBJ2-7	CASSVRDYYEQYF	TGTGCCAGCAGCGTGAGAGACTACTACGAGCAGTACTTC
TRBV18	.	.	TRBJ1-1	CASSPPGYTEAFF	TGTGCCAGCTCACCCCCCGGGTATACTGAAGCTTTCTTT
TRBV5-1	once	.	TRBJ1-2	CASSLDLVGYGYTF	TGCGCCAGCAGCTTGGATCTTGTCGGTTATGGCTACACCTTC
TRBV7-7	.	.	TRBJ2-1	CASSLGTGTYNEQFF	TGTGCTAGCAGCTTAGGTACAGGGACCTACAATGAGCAGTTCTTC
TRBV2	.	.	TRBJ2-7	CASSYSYEQYF	TGTGCCAGCAGCTACTCCTACGAGCAGTACTTC
TRBV7-9	few	.	TRBJ1-4	CASSLFSGDEKLFF	TGTGCCAGCAGCTTATTTTCAGGGGATGAAAAACTGTTTTTT
TRBV28	.	.	TRBJ1-1	CASIGVLGTEAFF	TGTGCCAGCATCGGGGTGTTAGGGACTGAAGCTTTCTTT
TRBV7-8	.	.	TRBJ1-1	CASSLDLQTEAFF	TGTGCCAGCAGCTTAGATCTGCAGACTGAAGCTTTCTTT
TRBV15	.	.	TRBJ1-4	CATSRAAGSTNEKLFF	TGTGCCACCAGCAGGGCCGCCGGGTCAACTAATGAAAAACTGTTTTTT
TRBV28	.	TRBD1	TRBJ1-1	CASITLTGWATEAFF	TGTGCCAGCATTACCTTGACAGGGTGGGCCACTGAAGCTTTCTTT
TRBV10-1	.	.	TRBJ1-1	CASSLTVNTEAFF	TGCGCCAGCAGCTTGACAGTGAACACTGAAGCTTTCTTT
TRBV7-3	.	TRBD2	TRBJ2-3	CASSSGLGTDTQYF	TGTGCCAGCAGCTCCGGACTAGGCACAGATACGCAGTATTTT
TRBV5-6	once	.	TRBJ1-2	CASSRNRVLPTF	TGTGCCAGCAGCAGAAACAGGGTTCTTCCCACCTTC
TRBV5-1	.	.	TRBJ1-4	CASSLGAGGKLFF	TGCGCCAGCAGCTTGGGGGCGGGTGGAAAACTGTTTTTT